Listed below are T cell receptor beta chains from one sample, sequenced in a study of blood T cell repertoires in COVID-19. Clones were read by immunoSEQ multiplex PCR, and TCRdb kept only the in-frame ones, dropping some. This sample carries roughly 120,000 clones, roughly 84% of them seen once, and the ten largest clones take 3% to 3.5%. The sample taken for sequencing was peripheral blood. The receptors here all came from a man aged 40-55 years with acute or convalescent COVID-19. The CDR3 runs from the conserved cysteine through the conserved F or W. The D gene is left open where the match is weak. Not all rows give a size; the values are once, few, many and, for expanded clones, a class.

CDR3 DNA: TGCGCCAGCAGCGAAGGGACAGGGGGTAGTGGCGAGCAGTACTTC; CDR3 protein: CASSEGTGGSGEQYF; clone size: NA; D gene: TRBD1; V gene: TRBV5-1; J gene: TRBJ2-7
CDR3 DNA: TGTGCCAGCACCGGGCTTATGGGGGGACGCTTTAACACCGGGGAGCTGTTTTTT; CDR3 protein: CASTGLMGGRFNTGELFF; clone size: NA; D gene: NA; V gene: TRBV27; J gene: TRBJ2-2
CDR3 DNA: TGTGCCAGCAGTCGGGACAGGGCCTATGAGCAGTTCTTC; CDR3 protein: CASSRDRAYEQFF; clone size: NA; D gene: TRBD1; V gene: TRBV6-5; J gene: TRBJ2-1
CDR3 DNA: TGTGCCAGCAGTGCCAGATCAGACATATACAATGAGCAGTTCTTC; CDR3 protein: CASSARSDIYNEQFF; clone size: NA; D gene: NA; V gene: TRBV2; J gene: TRBJ2-1
CDR3 DNA: TGTGCCAGCAGCAAGGACAATTATGGCTACACCTTC; CDR3 protein: CASSKDNYGYTF; clone size: NA; D gene: NA; V gene: TRBV7-6; J gene: TRBJ1-2
CDR3 DNA: TGTGTCACGGGAGGGACTAGCACAGATACGCAGTATTTT; CDR3 protein: CVTGGTSTDTQYF; clone size: few; D gene: TRBD2; V gene: TRBV7-9; J gene: TRBJ2-3
CDR3 DNA: TGTGCCAGCAGCTTATTTGGGAGGGTATTGGCAGAGACCCAGTACTTC; CDR3 protein: CASSLFGRVLAETQYF; clone size: NA; D gene: TRBD2; V gene: TRBV7-6; J gene: TRBJ2-5
CDR3 DNA: TGCGCCAGCAGCGCACCCGAGCGGGGGGGCACAGATACGCAGTATTTT; CDR3 protein: CASSAPERGGTDTQYF; clone size: NA; D gene: TRBD2; V gene: TRBV5-1; J gene: TRBJ2-3
CDR3 DNA: TGTGCCACCAGCAGAGATCAGGGGGGTTATGCCTACAATGAGCAGTTCTTC; CDR3 protein: CATSRDQGGYAYNEQFF; clone size: NA; D gene: NA; V gene: TRBV15; J gene: TRBJ2-1
CDR3 DNA: TGTGCCAGCAGGCCAGGACTAGCGGGGGCCGGGGAGCAGTACTTC; CDR3 protein: CASRPGLAGAGEQYF; clone size: once; D gene: TRBD2; V gene: TRBV2; J gene: TRBJ2-7
CDR3 DNA: TGTGCCAGCAGCTTGGGGCCTTACAATGAGCAGTTCTTC; CDR3 protein: CASSLGPYNEQFF; clone size: NA; D gene: NA; V gene: TRBV5-6; J gene: TRBJ2-1
CDR3 DNA: TGCAGCGTTGAAGATCCCGGACAGCACTCCTACGAGCAGTACTTC; CDR3 protein: CSVEDPGQHSYEQYF; clone size: NA; D gene: NA; V gene: TRBV29-1; J gene: TRBJ2-7
CDR3 DNA: TGTGCCAGCAGTTTATCTCCCGGGGAAATTAGCCACAATGAGCAGTTCTTC; CDR3 protein: CASSLSPGEISHNEQFF; clone size: NA; D gene: NA; V gene: TRBV27; J gene: TRBJ2-1
CDR3 DNA: TGTGCCACCAGCAGAGGCAGGGGACAGGGCTACGAGCAGTACTTC; CDR3 protein: CATSRGRGQGYEQYF; clone size: NA; D gene: TRBD1; V gene: TRBV15; J gene: TRBJ2-7
CDR3 DNA: TGTGCCAGCTCACCAGGCACCGGCGGGACCTACGAGCAGTACTTC; CDR3 protein: CASSPGTGGTYEQYF; clone size: NA; D gene: NA; V gene: TRBV18; J gene: TRBJ2-7
CDR3 DNA: TGTGCCAGCACTGGTAGTTCGGTCCCACAGTTCTTC; CDR3 protein: CASTGSSVPQFF; clone size: NA; D gene: NA; V gene: TRBV2; J gene: TRBJ2-1
CDR3 DNA: TGCGCCAGGGAGACAGGGGGCGGGGCAGATACGCAGTATTTT; CDR3 protein: CARETGGGADTQYF; clone size: once; D gene: TRBD1; V gene: TRBV5-1; J gene: TRBJ2-3
CDR3 DNA: TGCGCCAGCAGCCCCGGACTAGTAACAGATACGCAGTATTTT; CDR3 protein: CASSPGLVTDTQYF; clone size: once; D gene: TRBD2; V gene: TRBV5-1; J gene: TRBJ2-3
CDR3 DNA: TGTGCCACCTCCCGACAGGGGGCCCTTCCAAGCACAGATACGCAGTATTTT; CDR3 protein: CATSRQGALPSTDTQYF; clone size: NA; D gene: TRBD1; V gene: TRBV10-3; J gene: TRBJ2-3
CDR3 DNA: TGTGCCAGCAGCAAAGACGGGAGGCAGGGCAATCAGCCCCAGCATTTT; CDR3 protein: CASSKDGRQGNQPQHF; clone size: NA; D gene: NA; V gene: TRBV9; J gene: TRBJ1-5
CDR3 DNA: TGCGCCAGCAGCCAAGATCCGGGGGGGGTGACTGAAGCTTTCTTT; CDR3 protein: CASSQDPGGVTEAFF; clone size: once; D gene: NA; V gene: TRBV4-3; J gene: TRBJ1-1
CDR3 DNA: TGTGCCAGCAGCGCAGGGTTCGGCTTGACCTACGAGCAGTACTTC; CDR3 protein: CASSAGFGLTYEQYF; clone size: few; D gene: NA; V gene: TRBV27; J gene: TRBJ2-7
CDR3 DNA: TGTGCCAGCCGCTTACAGGGGGCGAGTGAAAAACTGTTTTTT; CDR3 protein: CASRLQGASEKLFF; clone size: NA; D gene: TRBD1; V gene: TRBV14; J gene: TRBJ1-4
CDR3 DNA: TGTGCCAGCAGTGAAATCCTAGCGGGAGATGAGCAGTTCTTC; CDR3 protein: CASSEILAGDEQFF; clone size: NA; D gene: TRBD2; V gene: TRBV2; J gene: TRBJ2-1
CDR3 DNA: TGTGCCAGCAGTCAGGACAGGGCTAATGAAAAACTGTTTTTT; CDR3 protein: CASSQDRANEKLFF; clone size: once; D gene: TRBD1; V gene: TRBV7-9; J gene: TRBJ1-4
CDR3 DNA: TGTGCCAGTAGTGCGCCGGGGGAGTATCAAGAGACCCAGTACTTC; CDR3 protein: CASSAPGEYQETQYF; clone size: NA; D gene: NA; V gene: TRBV19; J gene: TRBJ2-5
CDR3 DNA: TGTGCCAGCAGCTGGTCGGAGCGCCCCTACGAGCAGTACTTC; CDR3 protein: CASSWSERPYEQYF; clone size: NA; D gene: NA; V gene: TRBV7-9; J gene: TRBJ2-7
CDR3 DNA: TGTGCCAGTACTACAGGGGGTATTGGGCCCCAGCATTTT; CDR3 protein: CASTTGGIGPQHF; clone size: NA; D gene: TRBD1; V gene: TRBV19; J gene: TRBJ1-5
CDR3 DNA: TGTGCCAGCAGCCAAATCCGGGGGGCGCAGGAGACCCAGTACTTC; CDR3 protein: CASSQIRGAQETQYF; clone size: NA; D gene: NA; V gene: TRBV7-8; J gene: TRBJ2-5
CDR3 DNA: TGTGCCAGCAGCCAAGATTACAGAAACTATGGCTACACCTTC; CDR3 protein: CASSQDYRNYGYTF; clone size: NA; D gene: NA; V gene: TRBV3-1/TRBV3-2; J gene: TRBJ1-2
CDR3 DNA: TGTGCCTGGAGTCCCCCCGAGCGGGGGGCCCAGAGTGAGCAGTTCTTC; CDR3 protein: CAWSPPERGAQSEQFF; clone size: NA; D gene: TRBD2; V gene: TRBV30; J gene: TRBJ2-1
CDR3 DNA: TGTGCCAGCAGCCTGACAGGGTCTGGAAACACCATATATTTT; CDR3 protein: CASSLTGSGNTIYF; clone size: NA; D gene: TRBD1; V gene: TRBV14; J gene: TRBJ1-3
CDR3 DNA: TGTGCCAGCAGCCAAGGAACGGGGGGGCAGTTCTTC; CDR3 protein: CASSQGTGGQFF; clone size: once; D gene: TRBD2; V gene: TRBV3-1/TRBV3-2; J gene: TRBJ2-1
CDR3 DNA: TGTGCCAGCAGCTTTACAGGGGGCCATGGCTACACCTTC; CDR3 protein: CASSFTGGHGYTF; clone size: NA; D gene: TRBD1; V gene: TRBV7-9; J gene: TRBJ1-2
CDR3 DNA: TGTGCCAGCAGCCAAGGTGAAGCGGGGGGCACGGGGGATACGCAGTATTTT; CDR3 protein: CASSQGEAGGTGDTQYF; clone size: NA; D gene: TRBD2; V gene: TRBV3-1/TRBV3-2; J gene: TRBJ2-3
CDR3 DNA: TGTGCCAGCAGTTTAGGGGCTTACTACGAGCAGTACTTC; CDR3 protein: CASSLGAYYEQYF; clone size: NA; D gene: NA; V gene: TRBV27; J gene: TRBJ2-7
CDR3 DNA: TGTGCCAGCAGCAAGGGACAGTATAGCAATCAGCCCCAGCATTTT; CDR3 protein: CASSKGQYSNQPQHF; clone size: NA; D gene: TRBD1; V gene: TRBV5-8; J gene: TRBJ1-5
CDR3 DNA: TGTGCCAGCAGCTTGCTTCTAGCGGGGGGACCCGATACGCAGTATTTT; CDR3 protein: CASSLLLAGGPDTQYF; clone size: NA; D gene: TRBD2; V gene: TRBV7-2; J gene: TRBJ2-3
CDR3 DNA: TGTGCCACCAGTGACCCAGGGGCTGGGGCCAACGTCCTGACTTTC; CDR3 protein: CATSDPGAGANVLTF; clone size: NA; D gene: NA; V gene: TRBV24-1; J gene: TRBJ2-6
CDR3 DNA: TGCGCCAGCACCTCGGGGGGGGTCAACACCGGGGAGCTGTTTTTT; CDR3 protein: CASTSGGVNTGELFF; clone size: NA; D gene: TRBD2; V gene: TRBV5-1; J gene: TRBJ2-2
CDR3 DNA: TGTGCCAGCAGCTTATTCCAGGGCAACAATGAGCAGTTCTTC; CDR3 protein: CASSLFQGNNEQFF; clone size: once; D gene: NA; V gene: TRBV11-3; J gene: TRBJ2-1
CDR3 DNA: TGTGCCAGCAGCCTAAGCCCTTCTGGACTAGTTCCCAATGAGCAGTTCTTC; CDR3 protein: CASSLSPSGLVPNEQFF; clone size: NA; D gene: TRBD2; V gene: TRBV7-3; J gene: TRBJ2-1
CDR3 DNA: TGTGCCAGTAGCACAGGGGGCGTTTACACTGAAGCTTTCTTT; CDR3 protein: CASSTGGVYTEAFF; clone size: NA; D gene: TRBD1; V gene: TRBV19; J gene: TRBJ1-1
CDR3 DNA: TGTGCCAGCAGCTTCCGGGACTCAAGAACCGGGGAGCTGTTTTTT; CDR3 protein: CASSFRDSRTGELFF; clone size: once; D gene: NA; V gene: TRBV7-6; J gene: TRBJ2-2
CDR3 DNA: TGTGCCAGCAGCCCTAAGGGGGCCTCTCTGAGGGGGGCCAACGTCCTGACTTTC; CDR3 protein: CASSPKGASLRGANVLTF; clone size: NA; D gene: TRBD1; V gene: TRBV27; J gene: TRBJ2-6
CDR3 DNA: TGCGCCAGCAGCTTTAAAGGGGGGGCGAAAGATACGCAGTATTTT; CDR3 protein: CASSFKGGAKDTQYF; clone size: NA; D gene: NA; V gene: TRBV5-1; J gene: TRBJ2-3
CDR3 DNA: TGTGCCAGCAGTGAAGTACAGTTTACTGGGGCCAACGTCCTGACTTTC; CDR3 protein: CASSEVQFTGANVLTF; clone size: NA; D gene: NA; V gene: TRBV2; J gene: TRBJ2-6
CDR3 DNA: TGTGCCTGGAGGATACCGGGACAGGGAACTGAAGCTTTCTTT; CDR3 protein: CAWRIPGQGTEAFF; clone size: NA; D gene: TRBD1; V gene: TRBV30; J gene: TRBJ1-1
CDR3 DNA: TGTGCCACCAGCGCCCAGGACAACCGCTACGAGCAGTACTTC; CDR3 protein: CATSAQDNRYEQYF; clone size: once; D gene: NA; V gene: TRBV15; J gene: TRBJ2-7
CDR3 DNA: TGTGCCAGCAGCCCCATTGGGGGGGCGCTGGGTCAGCCCCAGCATTTT; CDR3 protein: CASSPIGGALGQPQHF; clone size: NA; D gene: NA; V gene: TRBV6-2/TRBV6-3; J gene: TRBJ1-5
CDR3 DNA: TGTGCCAGCAGCGTAGGGGTGACTAGCGATACGCAGTATTTT; CDR3 protein: CASSVGVTSDTQYF; clone size: NA; D gene: TRBD2; V gene: TRBV9; J gene: TRBJ2-3
CDR3 DNA: TGTGCCAGCAGGGGGGCTAGTGAGCAGTTCTTC; CDR3 protein: CASRGASEQFF; clone size: NA; D gene: NA; V gene: TRBV2; J gene: TRBJ2-1